These 24 T cell receptor beta chains were all obtained from the same sample, sequenced in a study of tumor and adjacent non-tumor tissue in lung cancer. RNA was extracted from bulk tissue without any cell sorting. Three rounds of nested PCR, following a modified ARM-PCR protocol, produced the TCRbeta library. TCRdb redid the calling of the multiplex PCR reads with MiXCR, one entry per CDR3 protein. The sample contains approximately 100,000 distinct CDR3 sequences, approximately 71% of which appear only once. Sequencing was done on a sample of lung tumor tissue. Receptors originate from a woman aged 55-69 years with non-small cell lung cancer.

As concerns this clonotype: Possible read error: a much larger clone is one base away. The chain combines TRBV6-2 or TRBV6-3 with TRBJ2-7, with D possibly matching TRBD1 (7 bases). Germline CDR1 MNHEY, CDR2 SVGEGT. This CDR3 spans 15 amino acids. V lost 6 bases, J lost 3 bases, and 18 bases lay in between. The CDR3 coding sequence is TGTGCCAGCAGACCCGTCAGGGGGGATATCTACGAGCAGTACTTC. As protein: CASRPVRGDIYEQYF.

Comment on this clonotype: A much larger clone sits a single nucleotide away, making a read error possible. The J gene is TRBJ1-4, the V gene TRBV5-6, with D perhaps matching TRBD1 (5 bases). V lost 1 base and J 7 bases, leaving 11 bases between the germline ends. This CDR3 spans 14 amino acids. The V gene's germline CDR1 is SGHDT and CDR2 YYEEEE. CDR3 bases: TGTGCCAGCAGCTTGTCGGTAGGGGCTGAAAAACTGTTTTTT. Translating it yields CASSLSVGAEKLFF.

A single count supports this clonotype. The V gene is TRBV6-2 or TRBV6-3, the J gene TRBJ1-1; D is unclear. The V gene lost 5 bases and the J gene lost 0 bases, with 4 bases spanning the gap. This CDR3 spans 12 amino acids. Germline CDR1 MNHEY, CDR2 SVGEGT. The CDR3 DNA is TGTGCCAGCAGTCAATTGAACACTGAAGCTTTCTTT. Translation: CASSQLNTEAFF.

Of note for this clonotype: The CDR3 ends on some other residue instead of the conserved phenylalanine or tryptophan, so this is likely a read error. This chain connects TRBV20-1 to TRBJ2-5; D is uncertain. Per germline, CDR1 DFQATT and CDR2 SNEGSKA (reference sequence). The CDR3 covers 14 residues. V dropped 6 bases and J dropped 5 bases, with 19 bases sitting between them. The DNA of the CDR3 is TGCAGTGCCCAAAAAATGGGAACTTTGGAGACCCAGTACTTA. Its protein is CSAQKMGTLETQYL.

This clonotype was found many times. CDR3 in DNA: TGTGCCAGCAGTTATCCCCAGAACACTGAAGCTTTCTTT. Translation gives CASSYPQNTEAFF. V usage is TRBV6-6 and J usage is TRBJ1-1; no clear D gene. Germline loops: CDR1 MNHNY, CDR2 SVGAGI (reference sequence). Trimming removed 3 bases from V and 1 base from J, with 6 bases in between. The CDR3 runs 13 residues.

On this clonotype itself: Germline and junction disagree at one end, which may indicate a read error. The chain links TRBV6-5 to TRBJ2-6; maybe TRBD1 (7 bases). The CDR3 has 19 residues. Germline loops: CDR1 MNHEY, CDR2 SVGAGI. The CDR3: CASSYGAGQYYTGANFLTF. CDR3 DNA: TGTGCCAGCAGTTATGGTGCGGGACAGTATTACACTGGGGCCAACTTCCTGACTTTC.

This clonotype was detected a few times. J is TRBJ2-3 and V is TRBV28; no clear D gene. Trimming cost V 4 bases and J 2 bases, with 10 bases left between them. CDR3 length: 14 residues. CDR1 is MDHEN, CDR2 SYDVKM, per germline. CDR3 in DNA: TGTGCCAGCAGTTCCCGACATATCACAGATACGCAGTATTTT. Amino acid sequence: CASSSRHITDTQYF. The variable domain in full, with the rest retrieved from reference TRBV28 and TRBJ2-3, is DVKVTQSSRYLVKRTGEKVFLECVQDMDHENMFWYRQDPGLGLRLIYFSYDVKMKEKGDIPEGYSVSREKKERFSLILESASTNQTSMYLCASSSRHITDTQYFGPGTRLTVL.

Notes on this clonotype: At one boundary the junction diverges from the germline segment, which might be a read error. The gene calls are TRBV6-1 and TRBJ2-2; 7 bases agree with TRBD1. Germline values: CDR1 MNHNS, CDR2 SASEGT. The CDR3 loop spans 16 amino acids. The CDR3 bases are TGTGCCAGCAGTTCCCTAGGACAGGTATCCACCAGGGAGCTGTTTTTT. As protein: CASSSLGQVSTRELFF.

As regards this clonotype: At one boundary the junction diverges from the germline segment, which might be a read error. V is TRBV20-1 and J is TRBJ2-1; 7 bases agree with TRBD1. Germline-derived CDR1 and CDR2 are DFQATT and SNEGSKA (reference sequence). This CDR3 is 17 amino acids long. CDR3 region: CSVRAVEGAKPSNEHFF. The CDR3 DNA reads TGTAGTGTTAGAGCCGTCGAGGGGGCAAAGCCTTCCAATGAGCATTTCTTC.

V usage is TRBV12-3 or TRBV12-4 and J usage is TRBJ2-7; D unclear. V was clipped by 9 bases and J by 1 base, with 28 bases between them. CDR3 size: 18 residues. CDR3 nucleotides: TGTGCCAGGAGTATACTCGGTTTATACGGGCGCGAGTCCTACGAGCAGTACTTC. Amino acid sequence: CARSILGLYGRESYEQYF.

With respect to this clonotype: A read error may explain this, as a much larger clone is one base away. The chain employs TRBV20-1 and TRBJ1-6; the D gene is possibly TRBD1 (6 bases). V gave up 0 bases and J gave up 7 bases, with 16 bases separating them. CDR3 length: 16 amino acids. The germline gives CDR1 DFQATT, CDR2 SNEGSKA (reference sequence). CDR3 DNA: TGCAGTGCTAGAGACATGACGGGACATGGCAATTCACCCCTCCACTTT. Amino acids: CSARDMTGHGNSPLHF.

This clonotype was seen only once. This may be a read error: a much more frequent sequence differs by one nucleotide. Here the CDR3 reads CASRALRQGRERLFF. For the CDR3, the DNA is TGTGCCAGCAGAGCCCTTAGACAGGGGCGTGAAAGACTGTTTTTT. J is TRBJ1-4 and V is TRBV6-5, with 8 bases that match TRBD1. The CDR3 has 15 residues. The germline V gene encodes CDR1 MNHEY and CDR2 SVGAGI.

In regard to this clonotype: The conserved phenylalanine or tryptophan normally closing the CDR3 is absent here, so this likely arose from a read error. This sequence joins TRBV4-3 and TRBJ1-1; D is possibly TRBD1 (5 bases). CDR3 length equals 12 residues. Per germline, CDR1 LGHNA and CDR2 YSLEER. V was shortened by 5 bases and J by 10 bases, with 14 bases between the two germline ends. DNA of the CDR3: TGCGCCAGCAGCAACACCCAGGGAGGAGCTTTCATT. Encoded protein: CASSNTQGGAFI.

The gene calls are TRBV20-1 and TRBJ1-2; TRBD1 aligns across 8 bases. V was clipped by 0 bases and J by 12 bases; unmatched bases: 12. The CDR3 sequence is 14 residues long. Germline lookup yields CDR1 DFQATT and CDR2 SNEGSKA (reference sequence). CDR3 nucleotide sequence: TGCAGTGCTAGAGAACAGGGGGGATTGGACGGTCACACCTTC. Its protein product is CSAREQGGLDGHTF.

The V and J genes are TRBV11-1 and TRBJ2-3; D is perhaps TRBD1 or TRBD2 (6 bases each). The CDR3 length is 15 residues. V was trimmed by 4 bases and J by 8 bases, leaving 19 bases between them. Germline loops: CDR1 SGHAT, CDR2 FQDESV (reference sequence). The CDR3 DNA sequence: TGTGCCAGCAGCTCGATGGGGGGCCCCCCAGGTACGCAGTATTTT. Protein sequence: CASSSMGGPPGTQYF.

This clonotype has only a few counts. At one end the junction does not follow the germline gene, possibly because of a read error. The chain carries TRBV6-6 and TRBJ2-1; D might be TRBD2 (6 bases). There are 15 residues in the CDR3. Germline CDR1 and CDR2: MNHNY and SVGAGI (reference sequence). CDR3 sequence: CASTDRGIPYNEQLF. The CDR3, as DNA: TGTGCCAGCACCGACCGGGGGATACCGTACAATGAGCAGCTCTTC.

About this clonotype itself: The junction departs from germline at one end; a sequencing error may be responsible. The genes are TRBV4-3 and TRBJ1-2; possible D gene TRBD1, 6 bases. This CDR3 has 17 residues. Per germline, CDR1 LGHNA and CDR2 YSLEER. This CDR3 reads CASSQDRNRVFQYDYTF. The CDR3 DNA follows: TGCGCCAGCAGCCAAGACAGGAACAGGGTGTTTCAGTATGACTACACCTTC.

As for this clonotype: A read error is possible here, since a much larger clone lies one base away. V usage is TRBV6-1 and J usage is TRBJ2-3, with D possibly TRBD1 on 6 matching bases. This CDR3 region has 15 residues. CDR1 and CDR2 (germline): MNHNS, SASEGT. The CDR3 loop is CASSFWGRNTDAQYF. In DNA, the CDR3 is TGTGCCAGCAGTTTTTGGGGGCGCAACACAGATGCGCAGTATTTT.

The rearrangement links TRBV6-5 to TRBJ1-6; D is uncertain. The length of the CDR3 is 15 residues. In germline, CDR1 is MNHEY, CDR2 SVGAGI. The V end lost 7 bases, the J end lost 5 bases, and 15 bases lay between the germline ends. The CDR3 DNA reads TGTGCCAGCAATTGGCAGCGGACGAATAATTCACCCCTCCACTTT. Its translation is CASNWQRTNNSPLHF.

Concerning this clonotype: A junction end diverges from the germline sequence, so it may reflect a read error. The chain employs TRBV20-1 and TRBJ2-7; 7 nucleotides align to TRBD2. The CDR3 contains 14 residues. Looked up from germline, CDR1 is DFQATT and CDR2 is SNEGSKA (reference sequence). The CDR3 coding sequence is TGTAGTGCTAGAGATCCTAGCGGCTCCTACGAGCAGTACTTC. As protein: CSARDPSGSYEQYF.

Note on this clonotype: At one boundary the junction diverges from the germline segment, which might be a read error. The chain combines TRBV11-2 with TRBJ2-7; D uncertain. Germline CDR1 SGHAT, CDR2 FQNNGV. The CDR3 is made up of 12 amino acids. CDR3 amino acids: CVSSLRTNRQYF. CDR3 nucleotides: TGTGTCAGCAGCCTGAGGACGAATAGGCAGTACTTC.

Of note for this clonotype: Sequence at one end of the junction differs from germline and may be a read error. The CDR3 region is CATSDRSSPVTNTQYF. DNA of the CDR3: TGTGCCACCAGTGACCGATCCAGCCCCGTCACAAATACGCAGTATTTT. The rearrangement uses TRBV24-1 and TRBJ2-3; no reliable D call. The CDR3 has 16 residues. Germline lookup yields CDR1 KGHDR and CDR2 SFDVKD.

Worth noting for this clonotype: One end of the junction is discordant with germline, which a read error may explain. The chain has TRBV6-2 or TRBV6-3 and TRBJ2-5, with D possibly TRBD2 on 6 matching bases. Germline CDR1 MNHEY, CDR2 SVGEGT. The CDR3 is 15 amino acids. CDR3 residues: CANSSLGTKGEAQYF. The DNA for the CDR3 is TGTGCCAACAGTTCCCTCGGGACCAAAGGGGAGGCCCAGTACTTC.

For this clonotype: At one end the junction does not follow the germline gene, possibly because of a read error. The genes are TRBV11-2 and TRBJ2-2; tentative D call: TRBD1 (5 bases). This CDR3 comprises 16 residues. CDR1 and CDR2 (germline): SGHAT, FQNNGV. CDR3 nucleotide sequence: TGTGCAAGCAGCTTAGTTCCAGGCAGGGACACCGGGGAGCTGTTTTTT. Amino acid sequence: CASSLVPGRDTGELFF.